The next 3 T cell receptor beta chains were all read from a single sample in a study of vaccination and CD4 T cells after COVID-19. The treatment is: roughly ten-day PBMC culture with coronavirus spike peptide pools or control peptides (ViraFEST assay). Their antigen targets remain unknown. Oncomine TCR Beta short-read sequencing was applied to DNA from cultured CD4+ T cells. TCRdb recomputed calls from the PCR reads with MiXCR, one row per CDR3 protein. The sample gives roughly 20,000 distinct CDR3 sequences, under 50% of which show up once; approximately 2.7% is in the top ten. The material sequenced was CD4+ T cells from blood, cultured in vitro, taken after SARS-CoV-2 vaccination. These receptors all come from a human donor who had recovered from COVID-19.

The CDR3 reads CASSLQGRGETQYF. The CDR3 region has the DNA TGTGCCAGCAGCTTACAGGGAAGGGGTGAGACCCAGTACTTC. The chain recombines TRBV7-3 with TRBJ2-5, with TRBD1 as a possible D gene (5 bases). With 2 bases removed from V and 5 bases from J, the gap between germline ends came to 12 bases. CDR3 length equals 14 residues. Germline lookup yields CDR1 SGHTA and CDR2 FQGTGA.

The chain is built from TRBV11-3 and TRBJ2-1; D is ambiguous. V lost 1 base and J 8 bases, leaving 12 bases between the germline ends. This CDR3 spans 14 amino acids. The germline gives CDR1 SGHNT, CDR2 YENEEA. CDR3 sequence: CASSLGIVSHEQFF. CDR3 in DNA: TGTGCCAGCAGCTTAGGAATCGTGAGTCATGAGCAGTTCTTC.

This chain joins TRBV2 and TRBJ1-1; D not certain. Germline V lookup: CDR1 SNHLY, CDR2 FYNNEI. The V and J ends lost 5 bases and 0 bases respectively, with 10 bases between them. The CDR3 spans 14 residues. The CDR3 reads CASSPSVMNTEAFF. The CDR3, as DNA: TGTGCCAGCAGTCCCAGCGTGATGAACACTGAAGCTTTCTTT.